The rows below give T cell receptor beta chains drawn from one sample of a study of T cell responses to AZD1222 COVID-19 vaccine. Here immunoSEQ multiplex PCR was the method, and the copy in TCRdb shows in-frame clones only, minus some. The sample gives roughly 190,000 clones, 85% to 95% of which show up once; approximately 3.9% is in the top ten. Source: peripheral blood, taken on day 0 of AZD1222 vaccination. The receptors come from an adult in good health. CDR3s include the opening cysteine and the closing phenylalanine or tryptophan. Each record gives: J gene, D gene, V gene, clone size, CDR3 DNA, CDR3 protein. The D gene is left open where the match is weak. The size of a clone is reported for some rows only, either as once, few or many, or as a class for expanded clones.

TRBJ2-1,TRBD2,TRBV9,-,TGTGCCAGCAGCTCTCAGCGGGAAGGGAGGAGGCAGTTCTTC,CASSSQREGRRQFF
TRBJ2-5,-,TRBV12-5,-,TGTGCTAGTGGTTCCACTAGGCAAGAGACCCAGTACTTC,CASGSTRQETQYF
TRBJ2-5,TRBD2,TRBV3-1/TRBV3-2,-,TGTGCCAGCAGCCAAGTGGGACTAGCGGGAGGGCCGGGCCAAGAGACCCAGTACTTC,CASSQVGLAGGPGQETQYF
TRBJ1-2,-,TRBV4-2,once,TGTGCCAGCAGCCAAGAGAAGAAGCCGTCCTCTGGCTACACCTTC,CASSQEKKPSSGYTF
TRBJ2-3,-,TRBV14,-,TGTGCCAGCAGCCCCCACGGCTACAGCACAGATACGCAGTATTTT,CASSPHGYSTDTQYF
TRBJ2-7,-,TRBV21-1,once,TGTGCCAGGGGGGAGATAACCTACGAGCAGTACTTC,CARGEITYEQYF
TRBJ1-1,-,TRBV4-2,-,TGTGCCAGCAGCCAAGTGGACACTGAAGCTTTCTTT,CASSQVDTEAFF
TRBJ1-6,-,TRBV3-1/TRBV3-2,-,TGTGCCAGCAGGGGCGGATATAATTCACCCCTCCACTTT,CASRGGYNSPLHF
TRBJ2-3,-,TRBV15,-,TGTGCCACCAGCAGGTCCCCCGCTGCGGCAGATACGCAGTATTTT,CATSRSPAAADTQYF
TRBJ1-1,-,TRBV7-2,-,TGTGCCAGCAGCTTAATGGAGGCAACGAACCCTTTCTTT,CASSLMEATNPFF
TRBJ2-1,TRBD1,TRBV27,-,TGTGCCAGCAGTCCGTCAGGGGGAGACTACAATGAGCAGTTCTTC,CASSPSGGDYNEQFF
TRBJ2-7,-,TRBV5-1,-,TGCGCCAGCAGCTTGACCGGCAGCTCCTACGAGCAGTACTTC,CASSLTGSSYEQYF
TRBJ1-5,TRBD1,TRBV2,-,TGTGCCAGCAAAAAAACGGGACAGAGCACCAATAGCAATCAGCCCCAGCATTTT,CASKKTGQSTNSNQPQHF
TRBJ1-3,-,TRBV2,-,TGTGCCAGCAGTGATGGGGGCTCTGGAAACACCATATATTTT,CASSDGGSGNTIYF
TRBJ1-1,-,TRBV6-1,-,TGTGCCAGCAGTGAGACCTTCTATTCTGAAGCTTTCTTT,CASSETFYSEAFF
TRBJ1-1,-,TRBV6-5,-,TGTGCCAGTAGAATAAAGGGACGGCTGAACACTGAAGCTTTCTTT,CASRIKGRLNTEAFF
TRBJ2-7,-,TRBV6-5,-,TGTGCCAGCAGTTACTCGCTCCAGGGGATCTACGAGCAGTACTTC,CASSYSLQGIYEQYF
TRBJ1-5,-,TRBV11-2,-,TGTGCCAGCAGCTTAAGGGGGGCTCGAGATCAGCCCCAGCATTTT,CASSLRGARDQPQHF
TRBJ2-7,-,TRBV7-8,-,TGTGCCAGCAGCGGCAACAGTTACGAGCAGTACTTC,CASSGNSYEQYF
TRBJ2-1,TRBD2,TRBV6-4,-,TGTGCCAGCAGTCAAGTTGCGGGGGAGTATAATGAGCAGTTCTTC,CASSQVAGEYNEQFF
TRBJ1-2,-,TRBV5-1,-,TGCGCCAGCAGCTTGGTCCCATCTAACTATGGCTACACCTTC,CASSLVPSNYGYTF
TRBJ1-6,TRBD1,TRBV10-1,-,TGCGCCAGCAGTAACAGGGGGAATTCACCCCTCCACTTT,CASSNRGNSPLHF
TRBJ1-2,TRBD1,TRBV9,once,TGTGCCAGCAGCGTATTCGGGACAGGCGATAACTATGGCTACACCTTC,CASSVFGTGDNYGYTF
TRBJ1-2,TRBD1,TRBV19,-,TGTGCCAGTAGTATAGGGTCCGGGACAGGGGTCAACGGCTACACCTTC,CASSIGSGTGVNGYTF
TRBJ1-4,-,TRBV7-9,-,TGTGCCAGCAGCTTTTTTTTCAGGGGAGGCAATGAAAAACTGTTTTTT,CASSFFFRGGNEKLFF
TRBJ1-6,TRBD1,TRBV2,-,TGTGCCAGCAGGGCCACAGGGGCAATTAATTCACCCCTCCACTTT,CASRATGAINSPLHF
TRBJ1-2,-,TRBV7-9,many,TGTGCCAGCAGCTTATCGGGGGGCTTAGATGGCTACACCTTC,CASSLSGGLDGYTF
TRBJ1-5,-,TRBV7-6,-,TGTGCCAGCAGCTCATATAGCAATCAGCCCCAGCATTTT,CASSSYSNQPQHF
TRBJ2-3,-,TRBV20-1,-,TGCAGTGCTAGTTGGCCAGATACGCAGTATTTT,CSASWPDTQYF
TRBJ1-2,TRBD1,TRBV5-1,-,TGCGCCAGTCGACAGGGGGCGAGCGACTATGGCTACACCTTC,CASRQGASDYGYTF
TRBJ2-5,-,TRBV18,once,TGTGCCAGCTCACTCTACTCGAGTGAAGAGACCCAGTACTTC,CASSLYSSEETQYF
TRBJ1-4,-,TRBV18,-,TGTGCCAGCTCACCTGGATCAACTAATGAAAAACTGTTTTTT,CASSPGSTNEKLFF
TRBJ2-2,TRBD2,TRBV7-2,-,TGTGCCAGCAGCTTATTTGCACTAGCGGGGAACACCGGGGAGCTGTTTTTT,CASSLFALAGNTGELFF
TRBJ2-7,-,TRBV4-1,-,TGCGCCAGCAGCCAAGAACCAGAACGCGAGCAGTACTTC,CASSQEPEREQYF
TRBJ1-5,-,TRBV25-1,-,TGTGCCAGCAGTGGGCGGGGGCTCAATCAGCCCCAGCATTTT,CASSGRGLNQPQHF
TRBJ1-2,-,TRBV5-6,-,TGTGCCAGCAGCTGGGCCTTGGGTGGCTACACCTTC,CASSWALGGYTF
TRBJ1-5,-,TRBV3-1/TRBV3-2,-,TGTGCCAGCAGCCGAAGCGGCAGGGGAAATCAGCCCCAGCATTTT,CASSRSGRGNQPQHF
TRBJ2-7,TRBD1,TRBV23-1,-,TGCGCCAGCAGTCAATCCCCCCAGGGGGAATCCTCCTACGAGCAGTACTTC,CASSQSPQGESSYEQYF
TRBJ2-7,-,TRBV27,-,TGTGCCAGCACCCTAGGCGTGGGATACGAGCAGTACTTC,CASTLGVGYEQYF
TRBJ2-1,TRBD2,TRBV2,-,TGTGCCAGCAGGGTCATGGGAGGGCCCCGGGCCAATGAGCAGTTCTTC,CASRVMGGPRANEQFF
TRBJ2-1,TRBD2,TRBV4-2,many,TGTGCCAGCAGCCAAGGTCATAGCGGGAGAGGCAATGAGCAGTTCTTC,CASSQGHSGRGNEQFF
TRBJ2-6,-,TRBV19,-,TGTGCCAGTAGTATAGATCGCGGGGTCCCGCCTGGGGCCAACGTCCTGACTTTC,CASSIDRGVPPGANVLTF
TRBJ2-1,TRBD2,TRBV7-2,few,TGTGCCAGCAGGCCCGGCGGGGGGGTTAAGGGTGAGCAGTTCTTC,CASRPGGGVKGEQFF
TRBJ1-1,TRBD1,TRBV5-1,-,TGCGCCAGCAGCTCCGGACAGGGAGGGTTGAACACTGAAGCTTTCTTT,CASSSGQGGLNTEAFF
TRBJ1-2,-,TRBV6-6,-,TGTGCCAGCAGTTACCTTTCCTTCGCCAGGGGCGAAGGCACCTTC,CASSYLSFARGEGTF